These 27 T cell receptor beta chains share one sample of origin, sequenced in a study of Graves' ophthalmopathy and Graves' hyperthyroidism. The TCR beta CDR3 regions underwent amplification from RNA transcripts. An opening RT-PCR round employed HTBI primers and preceded a second-round multiplex PCR. TCRdb redid the calling of the multiplex PCR reads with MiXCR, one entry per CDR3 protein. The sample has about 210,000 distinct CDR3 sequences; less than 30% are singletons. What was sequenced was peripheral blood. The receptors originated from a man over 45 with Graves' ophthalmopathy.

DNA of the CDR3: TGTGCCAGCAGTTACAGAGGGCTAGCGGGGGGCTACCAAGAGACCCAGTACTTC. Protein product: CASSYRGLAGGYQETQYF. The chain recombines TRBV6-5 with TRBJ2-5; 11 bases align to TRBD2. CDR1 is MNHEY, CDR2 SVGAGI, per germline. This CDR3 is built from 18 residues. The V and J ends lost 2 bases and 0 bases, in that order; junction bases with no gene match: 8.

V gene TRBV10-2 combines with J gene TRBJ2-5, with D unresolved. Trimming removed 2 bases at V and 5 bases at J, with 3 bases between. The CDR3 is 11 residues long. Germline V gives CDR1 WSHSY, CDR2 SAAADI. The CDR3: CASSEMETQYF. The CDR3 nucleotides are TGCGCCAGCAGTGAGATGGAGACCCAGTACTTC.

The CDR3 DNA reads as TGTGCCAGCAGTTTTCCCCTAGGGGGAGAGACCCAGTACTTC. Encoded protein: CASSFPLGGETQYF. The chain links TRBV12-3 or TRBV12-4 to TRBJ2-5, with D possibly matching TRBD1 (6 bases). Trimming removed 3 bases at V and 4 bases at J, with 12 bases between. CDR3 length: 14 residues.

The rearrangement joins TRBV20-1 to TRBJ1-1; TRBD1 matches at 7 bases. Germline CDR1 and CDR2: DFQATT and SNEGSKA (reference sequence). The CDR3 is 15 residues long. The V segment lost 3 bases and the J segment 2 bases; nucleotides outside the gene matches: 9. The CDR3 nucleotides are TGCAGTGCTAGTTTGACAGGGTTTAAAAACACTGAAGCTTTCTTT. The encoded protein is CSASLTGFKNTEAFF.

The count of this clonotype is one. The CDR3 nucleotides are TGTGCCATCAGTGAGAGGCGGGAGGGCCACGAGCAGTACTTC. Protein: CAISERREGHEQYF. The rearrangement links TRBV10-3 to TRBJ2-7, with 9 bases matching TRBD2. V lost 2 bases to trimming and J lost 5 bases; unmatched junction nucleotides: 4. The CDR3 extends over 14 amino acids. The V gene's germline CDR1 is ENHRY and CDR2 SYGVKD.

The rearrangement uses TRBV19 and TRBJ1-2, with D unresolved. Germline values: CDR1 LNHDA, CDR2 SQIVND (reference sequence). The CDR3 length is 15 residues. V gave up 4 bases and J gave up 4 bases, with 16 bases separating them. The CDR3 DNA reads TGTGCCAGTAGTACTCGCCCGGCCAGGACCTATGGCTACACCTTC. Its protein product is CASSTRPARTYGYTF.

This clonotype was counted at least ten times. The genes are TRBV20-1 and TRBJ2-7; 15 bases fit TRBD2. The CDR3 spans 13 residues. Germline trimming cut 4 bases from V and 6 bases from J; bases unmatched to any gene: 1. Germline CDR1 DFQATT, CDR2 SNEGSKA (reference sequence). The CDR3 nucleotides read TGCAGTGCTACGGGACTAGCGGGAGGCGAGCAGTACTTC. Encoded protein: CSATGLAGGEQYF.

This clonotype was picked up many times. CDR3 region: CASSQETPLTGKKEQYF. The CDR3 DNA reads TGTGCCAGCAGCCAAGAGACCCCCCTGACAGGGAAGAAAGAGCAGTACTTC. The rearrangement uses TRBV3-1 and TRBJ2-7, with TRBD1 identical over 7 bases. The germline CDR1 and CDR2 sequences are LGHDT and YNNKEL (reference sequence). The CDR3 length is 17 residues. After removal of 0 bases from V and 7 bases from J, the junction contained 15 bases not matched to a gene.

CDR3 DNA sequence: TGTGCCAGCAGCTTGAGGGCCTCAGAGACCCAGTACTTC. It encodes CASSLRASETQYF. The chain couples TRBV7-2 to TRBJ2-5, with TRBD2 as a possible D gene (5 bases). This CDR3 comprises 13 residues. CDR1 is SGHTA and CDR2 is FQGNSA in the germline V gene. Trimming took off 3 bases at V and 4 bases at J, with 9 bases between the two ends.

This clonotype showed up many times. The chain is built from TRBV20-1 and TRBJ1-5; no clear D. V was clipped by 6 bases and J by 3 bases, with 12 bases between them. This CDR3 comprises 13 residues. CDR1 and CDR2 (germline): DFQATT, SNEGSKA (reference sequence). The CDR3 reads CSAQGQINQPQHF. CDR3 coding DNA: TGCAGTGCCCAAGGGCAGATCAATCAGCCCCAGCATTTT.

This clonotype came up many times. The V and J genes are TRBV2 and TRBJ1-5; no clear D. Germline V gene data show CDR1 as SNHLY and CDR2 as FYNNEI. With 2 bases removed from V and 9 bases from J, the gap between germline ends came to 14 bases. There are 14 residues in the CDR3. The CDR3 coding sequence is TGTGCCAGCAGTGAAAGCACCGCTTATTTGCCCCAGCATTTT. Protein sequence: CASSESTAYLPQHF.

V gene TRBV6-2 or TRBV6-3 combines with J gene TRBJ1-2; TRBD1 aligns across 7 bases. V dropped 0 bases and J dropped 8; count of bases not matched to a gene: 12. Per germline, CDR1 MNHEY and CDR2 SVGEGT. The CDR3 covers 16 residues. The CDR3 nucleotides are TGTGCCAGCAGTTACTCGGTTACGACAGGGAGGTCCGGCTACACCTTC. Its translation: CASSYSVTTGRSGYTF.

The gene calls are TRBV24-1 and TRBJ2-7; D is unresolved. The V end lost 12 bases, the J end lost 3 bases, and 8 bases lay between the germline ends. Germline CDR1 and CDR2: KGHDR and SFDVKD. The CDR3 length is 10 residues. The CDR3 sequence: CARHIYEQYF. CDR3 nucleotides: TGTGCCCGCCACATCTACGAGCAGTACTTC.

This clonotype was detected ten times or more. The J gene is TRBJ2-5, the V gene TRBV7-2; possible D gene TRBD1, 7 bases. There are 15 residues in the CDR3. Per the germline V gene, CDR1 is SGHTA and CDR2 is FQGNSA. The V end lost 1 base, the J end lost 2 bases, and 11 bases lay between the germline ends. CDR3 DNA: TGTGCCAGCAGCTTAGTGGCAGGGGGGCAAGAGACCCAGTACTTC. It yields the protein CASSLVAGGQETQYF.

This clonotype was seen only a few times. V is TRBV30 and J is TRBJ2-7, with D possibly TRBD1 on 6 matching bases. The CDR3 consists of 14 residues. V shed 1 base and J shed 2 bases, with 12 bases lying between them. Germline CDR1 is GTSNPN and CDR2 is SVGIG (reference sequence). CDR3 in amino acids: CAWSGPGTTYEQYF. The CDR3 DNA is TGTGCCTGGAGTGGTCCCGGGACAACCTACGAGCAGTACTTC.

This clonotype has a count of ten or more. The chain joins TRBV12-3 or TRBV12-4 to TRBJ2-7, with 8 bases aligning to TRBD2. V lost 6 bases and J lost 6; bases outside the gene matches: 16. The length of the CDR3 is 16 residues. The CDR3 reads CASSFRAGLVLIEQYF. As DNA, the CDR3 is TGTGCCAGCAGCTTCAGGGCGGGACTAGTTTTAATCGAGCAGTACTTC.

This sequence joins TRBV15 and TRBJ1-1; D remains unclear. The CDR3 runs 15 residues. CDR1 LNHNV and CDR2 YYDKDF come from the germline V gene (reference sequence). Trimming cost V 4 bases and J 0 bases, with 12 bases left between them. The CDR3 loop reads CATSTIGIMNTEAFF. CDR3 sequence (DNA): TGTGCCACCAGCACAATCGGCATCATGAACACTGAAGCTTTCTTT.

This clonotype was observed at least ten times. The chain employs TRBV7-9 and TRBJ2-2; 10 bases align to TRBD2. V was pared by 2 bases and J by 5 bases, with 5 bases of the junction left unmatched. Looked up from germline, CDR1 is SEHNR and CDR2 is FQNEAQ (reference sequence). The CDR3 has 16 amino acids. CDR3 coding DNA: TGTGCCAGCAGCTTATTTCTAGCGGGAGAGACCGGGGAGCTGTTTTTT. This translates into CASSLFLAGETGELFF.

The chain employs TRBV28 and TRBJ1-1; 8 bases agree with TRBD1. The germline V gene has CDR1 MDHEN and CDR2 SYDVKM. The CDR3 runs 15 residues. V shed 6 bases, J shed 1 base, and the junction held 7 bases outside the gene matches. The chain's CDR3 is CASSPGGQENTEAFF. Written as DNA, the CDR3 is TGTGCCAGCAGCCCGGGGGGACAGGAGAACACTGAAGCTTTCTTT.

The V and J genes are TRBV11-3 and TRBJ2-5; 7 nucleotides line up with TRBD1. V lost 4 bases to trimming and J lost 3 bases; unmatched junction nucleotides: 11. The CDR3 length is 16 residues. Germline V gene sequence: CDR1 SGHNT, CDR2 YENEEA. For the CDR3, the DNA is TGTGCCAGCAGCTCACAAGGGGACAGAGCCGAAGAGACCCAGTACTTC. Its protein is CASSSQGDRAEETQYF.

V is TRBV6-1 and J is TRBJ1-5; D possibly corresponds to TRBD1 (6 bases). The V and J ends lost 6 bases and 6 bases respectively, with 21 bases between them. The CDR3 has 16 residues. CDR1 MNHNS and CDR2 SASEGT come from the germline V gene. CDR3 coding DNA: TGTGCCAGCAGAAGTCAGCCGCAGGGGCACGGTCAGCCCCAGCATTTT. This gives the protein CASRSQPQGHGQPQHF.

The rearrangement joins TRBV7-8 to TRBJ1-5; no definite D call. CDR3 length: 15 residues. V lost 2 bases, J lost 0 bases, and 8 bases lay in between. Per germline, CDR1 SGHVS and CDR2 FQNEAQ. The CDR3 nucleotides read TGTGCCAGCAGCTTATATGGGAATAGCAATCAGCCCCAGCATTTT. Protein product: CASSLYGNSNQPQHF. The full variable domain, completed using reference TRBV7-8 and TRBJ1-5, is GAGVSQSPRYKVAKRGQDVALRCDPISGHVSLFWYQQALGQGPEFLTYFQNEAQLDKSGLPSDRFFAERPEGSVSTLKIQRTQQEDSAVYLCASSLYGNSNQPQHFGDGTRLSIL.

This clonotype was detected ten times or more. V gene TRBV7-9 combines with J gene TRBJ2-5; no definite D call. In germline, CDR1 is SEHNR, CDR2 FQNEAQ (reference sequence). The CDR3 loop spans 15 amino acids. Deletions cut 5 bases from V and 0 bases from J, with 13 bases between. Here the CDR3 DNA reads TGTGCCAGCAGCCCAAACCGAAGGTACCAAGAGACCCAGTACTTC. Translating gives CASSPNRRYQETQYF. Together with reference TRBV7-9 and TRBJ2-5, the CDR3 gives the full variable domain: DTGVSQNPRHKITKRGQNVTFRCDPISEHNRLYWYRQTLGQGPEFLTYFQNEAQLEKSRLLSDRFSAERPKGSFSTLEIQRTEQGDSAMYLCASSPNRRYQETQYFGPGTRLLVL.

This clonotype occurred a few times. This chain uses TRBV2 with TRBJ2-5; 7 bases are shared with TRBD2. This CDR3 is built from 14 residues. In germline, CDR1 is SNHLY, CDR2 FYNNEI. J was trimmed by 2 bases and V by 6 bases; bases with no gene match: 6. The DNA of the CDR3 is TGTGCCAGCAGGAAACTAGCGACTCAAGAGACCCAGTACTTC. It yields the protein CASRKLATQETQYF.

In this sample, this clonotype turned up many times. V and J are TRBV28 and TRBJ2-7; maybe TRBD2 (6 bases). The CDR3 is made up of 14 amino acids. The V end lost 2 bases, the J end lost 5 bases, and 13 bases lay between the germline ends. The germline gives CDR1 MDHEN, CDR2 SYDVKM. CDR3 sequence (DNA): TGTGCCAGCAGTTTACCAACTAGCACCCACGAGCAGTACTTC. Its protein product is CASSLPTSTHEQYF. Based on the CDR3 plus reference TRBV28 and TRBJ2-7, the full variable domain is DVKVTQSSRYLVKRTGEKVFLECVQDMDHENMFWYRQDPGLGLRLIYFSYDVKMKEKGDIPEGYSVSREKKERFSLILESASTNQTSMYLCASSLPTSTHEQYFGPGTRLTVT.

This clonotype was detected many times. The rearrangement joins TRBV6-1 to TRBJ1-5; D call uncertain. Germline values: CDR1 MNHNS, CDR2 SASEGT. CDR3 size: 15 residues. Trimming pared 5 bases from V and 1 base from J, leaving 12 bases between. The CDR3 spells CASSRVLESNQPQHF. The CDR3 bases are TGTGCCAGCAGTAGGGTCCTGGAGAGCAATCAGCCCCAGCATTTT.

The chain is built from TRBV12-3 or TRBV12-4 and TRBJ1-1; D ambiguous. V lost 2 bases and J lost 2, with 12 bases in between. The CDR3 has 15 amino acids. The CDR3 sequence: CASSLLGRPNTEAFF. Here the CDR3 DNA reads TGTGCCAGCAGTTTACTGGGGAGACCCAACACTGAAGCTTTCTTT.